These 17 T cell receptor beta chains share one sample of origin, sequenced in a study of CD8+ T cells in alopecia areata. Following RNA extraction, reverse transcription yielded cDNA that acted as the sequencing template. Sequencing was performed with immunoSEQ multiplex PCR; in TCRdb, only in-frame clones are kept and a portion is missing. The sample includes 20,000 to 30,000 clones, around 56% of them seen just once. The specimen was NKG2D-high CD8+ T cells sorted from blood. The receptors derive from a human donor with alopecia areata.

Only a few counts were recorded for this clone. The rearrangement joins TRBV5-4 to TRBJ2-5; 9 nucleotides align to TRBD2. The CDR3 covers 16 residues. Germline CDR1 SGHNT, CDR2 YYREEE (reference sequence). Trimming removed 1 base from V and 2 bases from J; junction bases left unmatched: 6. The CDR3 DNA reads as TGTGCCAGCAGCTTGTGGCCGACTAGCGGACAAGAGACCCAGTACTTC. It translates to CASSLWPTSGQETQYF.

This clone rates as large (0.1 to 1%). V and J are TRBV28 and TRBJ1-4; D remains ambiguous. The ends were cut back, 4 bases at V and 8 bases at J, with 11 bases in the middle. The length of the CDR3 is 13 residues. The germline gives CDR1 MDHEN, CDR2 SYDVKM. The CDR3 DNA sequence: TGTGCCAGCAGTTCCTTACAACGCGAAAAACTGTTTTTT. This encodes CASSSLQREKLFF.

This clone was counted between two and nine times. This chain joins TRBV7-9 and TRBJ2-7; a weak D match, TRBD1 (5 bases). The CDR3 runs 14 residues. Trimming stripped 6 bases from V and 2 bases from J, with 14 bases between. Germline V gene lookup returns CDR1 SEHNR and CDR2 FQNEAQ (reference sequence). This CDR3 is CASSRGGLPYEQYF. The CDR3 DNA is TGTGCCAGCAGTAGGGGCGGCCTTCCCTACGAGCAGTACTTC.

This chain joins TRBV4-1 and TRBJ2-3, with 10 bases lining up with TRBD2. Germline CDR1 MGHRA, CDR2 YSYEKL. V was clipped by 0 bases and J by 3 bases; unmatched bases: 3. The CDR3 consists of 16 residues. Here the CDR3 DNA reads TGCGCCAGCAGCCAAGATGCTAGCGGGAGAACAGATACGCAGTATTTT. Amino acid sequence: CASSQDASGRTDTQYF.

The chain joins TRBV7-6 to TRBJ2-5; TRBD1 aligns across 9 bases. This CDR3 spans 17 amino acids. J was trimmed by 3 bases and V by 4 bases; bases with no gene match: 12. Germline lookup yields CDR1 SGHVS and CDR2 FNYEAQ. For the CDR3, the DNA is TGTGCCAGCAGCTATAACCTCGCGGACAGGGGAGAAGAGACCCAGTACTTC. This encodes CASSYNLADRGEETQYF.

As to this clone: The sample carries other DNA sequences with the same CDR3. The rearrangement joins TRBV19 to TRBJ2-7; 11 positions agree with TRBD1. J gave up 4 bases and V 8 bases, and 7 bases lay outside the gene matches. This CDR3 has 14 residues. CDR1 is LNHDA and CDR2 is SQIVND in the germline V gene (reference sequence). The CDR3 nucleotides read TGTGCCAGTTCCCCGGGACAGGGGGTTTACGAGCAGTACTTC. It is translated as CASSPGQGVYEQYF.

The rearrangement links TRBV7-9 to TRBJ2-7; no firm D call. The germline V gene has CDR1 SEHNR and CDR2 FQNEAQ (reference sequence). Trimming removed 4 bases at V and 3 bases at J, with 7 bases between. This CDR3 is 12 amino acids long. CDR3 protein: CASSSDRYEQYF. In nucleotides, the CDR3 is TGTGCCAGCAGCTCCGACCGCTACGAGCAGTACTTC.

This chain connects TRBV7-9 to TRBJ2-7; D is perhaps TRBD2 (6 bases). Germline V gives CDR1 SEHNR, CDR2 FQNEAQ (reference sequence). V dropped 2 bases and J dropped 3 bases, with 11 bases sitting between them. The CDR3 length is 14 residues. In DNA, the CDR3 is TGTGCCAGCAGCTTAATCCCGGGGGTCTACGAGCAGTACTTC. It encodes CASSLIPGVYEQYF.

This clone was counted between two and nine times. The V call is TRBV18, the J call TRBJ1-1; D gene uncertain. V dropped 2 bases and J dropped 5 bases, with 15 bases sitting between them. Germline loops: CDR1 KGHSH, CDR2 LQKENI. The CDR3 has 15 residues. CDR3 region: CASSPSGGRATEAFF. The CDR3 DNA sequence: TGTGCCAGCTCACCAAGCGGCGGTCGGGCGACTGAAGCTTTCTTT.

This clone was recorded a few times. This chain uses TRBV7-9 with TRBJ2-5; D gene unclear. Trimming removed 4 bases from V and 3 bases from J, with 3 bases in between. CDR1 is SEHNR and CDR2 is FQNEAQ in the germline V gene (reference sequence). There are 11 residues in the CDR3. As DNA, the CDR3 is TGTGCCAGCAGCTCAGAAGAGACCCAGTACTTC. It encodes CASSSEETQYF.

The sample holds a few counts of this clone. This sequence joins TRBV5-1 and TRBJ1-2; unclear D gene. CDR1 SGHRS and CDR2 YFSETQ come from the germline V gene. This CDR3 contains 14 residues. V lost 0 bases and J lost 12, with 18 bases in between. The CDR3 loop reads CASSLVSGGQQDTF. The CDR3 region has the DNA TGCGCCAGCAGCTTGGTTTCAGGTGGGCAGCAAGACACCTTC.

This chain uses TRBV13 with TRBJ2-2, with TRBD1 matching 10 bases. V was pared by 5 bases and J by 6 bases, with 9 bases of the junction left unmatched. Germline V CDR1 and CDR2: PRHDT, FYEKMQ (reference sequence). The CDR3 spans 16 residues. The CDR3 here is CASSASGTGVSGELFF. CDR3 coding DNA: TGTGCCAGCAGCGCGTCCGGGACAGGGGTTTCCGGGGAGCTGTTTTTT. The full variable domain, its missing parts supplied by reference TRBV13 and TRBJ2-2, is AAGVIQSPRHLIKEKRETATLKCYPIPRHDTVYWYQQGPGQDPQFLISFYEKMQSDKGSIPDRFSAQQFSDYHSELNMSSLELGDSALYFCASSASGTGVSGELFFGEGSRLTVL.

This clone was seen only a few times. The J gene is TRBJ1-2, the V gene TRBV11-2, with a weak D call TRBD1 (5 bases). V lost 0 bases and J lost 2, with 16 bases in between. Germline loops: CDR1 SGHAT, CDR2 FQNNGV. The CDR3 spans 17 residues. The CDR3 protein is CASSLDRVGTLNYGYTF. The CDR3 DNA follows: TGTGCCAGCAGCTTAGATCGTGTAGGGACCCTAAACTATGGCTACACCTTC.

This chain connects TRBV5-6 to TRBJ2-1; no clear D gene. V was clipped by 0 bases and J by 8 bases, with 9 bases between them. The germline V gene encodes CDR1 SGHDT and CDR2 YYEEEE. The CDR3 contains 13 residues. The CDR3, as DNA: TGTGCCAGCAGCTTGGATACGTCCGATGAGCAGTTCTTC. Amino acids: CASSLDTSDEQFF.

The sample holds a few counts of this clone. The V gene is TRBV28, the J gene TRBJ2-3; 10 bases map to TRBD2. The junction had 8 bases not matched to a gene; V was cut back by 2 bases and J by 0 bases. This CDR3 has 18 residues. From germline, CDR1 is MDHEN and CDR2 SYDVKM. Here the CDR3 reads CASSLPSSGSLSTDTQYF. CDR3 in DNA: TGTGCCAGCAGTTTACCGTCTAGCGGGAGTTTGAGCACAGATACGCAGTATTTT.

The genes are TRBV15 and TRBJ1-1; D is ambiguous. V dropped 0 bases and J dropped 4 bases, with 6 bases sitting between them. There are 13 residues in the CDR3. The germline V gene encodes CDR1 LNHNV and CDR2 YYDKDF (reference sequence). In nucleotides, the CDR3 is TGTGCCACCAGCAGAGAGAGGGTCACTGAAGCTTTCTTT. As protein: CATSRERVTEAFF.

The chain employs TRBV25-1 and TRBJ1-1; a weak D match, TRBD1 (5 bases). From germline, CDR1 is MGHDK and CDR2 SYGVNS. Deletions cut 2 bases from V and 0 bases from J, with 10 bases between. There are 15 residues in the CDR3. The CDR3, as DNA: TGTGCCAGCAGTGAAACAGGAGTCATGAACACTGAAGCTTTCTTT. It yields the protein CASSETGVMNTEAFF.